These 17 T cell receptor beta chains originate from one sample sequenced in a study of blood T cell repertoires in COVID-19. TCRdb's table, derived via immunoSEQ multiplex PCR, lists solely in-frame clones and lacks some. The sample yields more than 250,000 clones, 90% seen once. Material for sequencing was peripheral blood. The source is a woman aged 45-59 years with COVID-19, enrolled during active disease.

The chain joins TRBV18 to TRBJ2-5; tentatively, D is TRBD2 (5 bases). With 6 bases removed from V and 2 bases from J, the gap between germline ends came to 10 bases. Per germline, CDR1 KGHSH and CDR2 LQKENI. The CDR3 consists of 13 residues. The CDR3 loop reads CASSGGRQETQYF. The CDR3 DNA sequence: TGTGCCAGCTCCGGAGGAAGGCAAGAGACCCAGTACTTC.

This chain links TRBV28 with TRBJ2-7, with 10 bases aligning to TRBD1. V trimming: 4 bases; J trimming: 5 bases; junction bases outside the gene matches: 5. Germline V CDR1 and CDR2: MDHEN, SYDVKM. This CDR3 spans 14 amino acids. The CDR3 DNA sequence: TGTGCCAGCAGTTCAGGGACAGGGGCTCACGAGCAGTACTTC. Its protein product is CASSSGTGAHEQYF.

This clone was recorded once. J is TRBJ1-2 and V is TRBV27; 8 bases align to TRBD1. The CDR3 is made up of 15 amino acids. The junction had 9 bases not matched to a gene; V was cut back by 5 bases and J by 4 bases. Per the germline V gene, CDR1 is MNHEY and CDR2 is SMNVEV (reference sequence). CDR3 DNA: TGTGCCAGCAGTCCCCTCCGGGACAGGATCTATGGCTACACCTTC. Translating it yields CASSPLRDRIYGYTF.

Comments on this clone: In the same sample, other DNA sequences code for this CDR3. V and J are TRBV12-3 or TRBV12-4 and TRBJ1-5, with TRBD1 identical over 9 bases. With 3 bases clipped from V and 6 bases from J, the junction kept 0 bases outside the gene matches. The CDR3 is 13 amino acids. In nucleotides, the CDR3 is TGTGCCAGCAGTTTGACAGGGGGTCAGCCCCAGCATTTT. Translation: CASSLTGGQPQHF.

Concerning this clone itself: Different DNA sequences within this sample yield the same CDR3. The genes are TRBV6-5 and TRBJ1-2; unclear D gene. V lost 3 bases to trimming and J lost 3 bases, with 11 bases between them. CDR3 length: 14 residues. Per germline, CDR1 MNHEY and CDR2 SVGAGI. The chain's CDR3 is CASSYGGVDYGYTF. CDR3 coding DNA: TGTGCCAGCAGTTATGGTGGAGTCGACTATGGCTACACCTTC.

This chain uses TRBV5-1 with TRBJ2-7; D is uncertain. V lost 3 bases and J 3 bases, leaving 25 bases between the germline ends. The germline V gene encodes CDR1 SGHRS and CDR2 YFSETQ. This CDR3 is built from 18 residues. CDR3 residues: CASSSKLAMQHYRYEQYF. The CDR3 DNA is TGCGCCAGCAGCTCCAAACTCGCGATGCAGCACTACCGCTACGAGCAGTACTTC.

V is TRBV5-1 and J is TRBJ1-5; possibly TRBD1 for D (6 bases). The CDR3 length is 15 residues. Trimming took 0 bases from V and 1 from J, leaving 8 bases between them. The germline CDR1 and CDR2 sequences are SGHRS and YFSETQ. CDR3 region: CASSLGQGSNQPQHF. The CDR3 nucleotides are TGCGCCAGCAGCTTGGGGCAGGGGAGCAATCAGCCCCAGCATTTT.

The chain links TRBV15 to TRBJ2-5; no clear D gene. The CDR3 is made up of 14 amino acids. The ends were cut back, 0 bases at V and 3 bases at J, with 8 bases in the middle. Germline values: CDR1 LNHNV, CDR2 YYDKDF (reference sequence). CDR3 sequence reads: CATSRDISEETQYF. The CDR3 nucleotides are TGTGCCACCAGCAGAGATATTTCCGAAGAGACCCAGTACTTC.

The chain employs TRBV4-2 and TRBJ1-2; D not certain. This CDR3 is 12 amino acids long. V shed 1 base and J shed 8 bases, with 8 bases lying between them. CDR1 and CDR2 (germline): LGHNA, YNFKEQ. In DNA form, the CDR3 reads TGTGCCAGCAGCCAAGGACTTAGCGGCTACACCTTC. Its translation is CASSQGLSGYTF.

The chain links TRBV27 to TRBJ1-2; 7 positions agree with TRBD1. Germline V gene lookup returns CDR1 MNHEY and CDR2 SMNVEV (reference sequence). The CDR3 has 14 residues. The J segment lost 4 bases and the V segment lost 5 bases, leaving 7 bases of the junction unmatched. CDR3 coding DNA: TGTGCCAGCAGTAGGACAGGAGCGGGCTATGGCTACACCTTC. Amino acids: CASSRTGAGYGYTF.

The chain carries TRBV18 and TRBJ2-7, with D maybe TRBD2 (5 bases). Trimming removed 5 bases from V and 9 bases from J, with 23 bases in between. The CDR3 loop spans 15 amino acids. Looked up from germline, CDR1 is KGHSH and CDR2 is LQKENI. Written as DNA, the CDR3 is TGTGCCAGCTCAGCTGTCCAGGAGCCTAGCTATGGGCAGTACTTC. As protein: CASSAVQEPSYGQYF.

The V call is TRBV3-1 (or the pseudogene TRBV3-2), the J call TRBJ1-5; D gene unclear. Trimming shortened V by 3 bases and J by 6 bases, and 9 bases separated the two germline ends. Per germline, CDR1 LGHDT and CDR2 YNNKEL (reference sequence). The CDR3 runs 13 residues. DNA for the CDR3: TGTGCCAGCAGCCACGGGAGTTCTCAGCCCCAGCATTTT. It encodes CASSHGSSQPQHF.

The rearrangement joins TRBV9 to TRBJ2-7, with 7 bases lining up with TRBD2. This CDR3 is built from 11 residues. V lost 3 bases and J lost 7; bases outside the gene matches: 1. Germline assignment: CDR1 SGDLS and CDR2 YYNGEE. The CDR3 DNA reads as TGTGCCAGCAGCGCGGGGGGAGAGCAGTACTTC. Encoded protein: CASSAGGEQYF.

Only one count was recorded for this clone. V is TRBV3-1 (or the pseudogene TRBV3-2) and J is TRBJ2-1; TRBD1 agrees at 12 bases. The ends lost 4 bases at V and 7 bases at J; junction bases unmatched: 17. The CDR3 extends over 19 amino acids. The V gene's germline CDR1 is LGHDT and CDR2 YNNKEL (reference sequence). CDR3 amino acids: CASSPRDRGRRSLSNEQFF. The CDR3 bases are TGTGCCAGCAGCCCCCGGGACAGGGGGCGCCGAAGTCTTAGTAATGAGCAGTTCTTC.

The V and J genes are TRBV6-4 and TRBJ2-3, with 7 bases fitting TRBD1. V lost 3 bases to trimming and J lost 0 bases; unmatched junction nucleotides: 6. The CDR3 has 16 amino acids. Germline V CDR1 and CDR2: MRHNA, SNTAGT. CDR3 region: CASSDRGGSSTDTQYF. The CDR3 bases are TGTGCCAGCAGTGATCGAGGGGGCAGTAGCACAGATACGCAGTATTTT.

Worth noting for this clone: Other DNA sequences within the sample encode an identical CDR3. The chain is built from TRBV18 and TRBJ2-5; TRBD2 matches at 9 bases. The CDR3 runs 14 residues. Trimming cost V 3 bases and J 1 base; bases outside gene matches: 0. CDR1 is KGHSH, CDR2 LQKENI, per germline. CDR3 loop: CASSPGLAQETQYF. The CDR3 region has the DNA TGTGCCAGCTCACCGGGACTAGCCCAAGAGACCCAGTACTTC.

The V and J genes are TRBV19 and TRBJ1-2, with a tentative D call TRBD1 (6 bases). V was cut by 9 bases and J by 2 bases, with 19 bases left in between. Germline V gene lookup returns CDR1 LNHDA and CDR2 SQIVND (reference sequence). The CDR3 is 15 residues long. The CDR3 loop is CASATGSPTNYGYTF. CDR3 coding DNA: TGTGCCAGCGCAACAGGGTCGCCTACGAACTATGGCTACACCTTC.